Below, one T cell receptor beta chain is given with its context. Germline lookup yields CDR1 SGHTA and CDR2 FQGNSA. V lost 4 bases, J lost 0 bases, and 9 bases lay in between. The CDR3 runs 14 residues. Sample-barcoded 5' priming and a J-beta primer mix drove a second PCR of roughly 6 to 12 cycles. With 12 random nucleotides, a template-switch adaptor tagged each individual cDNA molecule. TCRdb ran MiXCR on the 5' RACE reads and lists one entry per CDR3 protein. The data contain around 1.1 million distinct CDR3 sequences, around two fifths of them singletons. Per-sample yields of isolated PBMCs were at least 6.5 million. The data are from a study of blood T cells in healthy people across ages. Study-level background: In model experiments, template switching was able to capture about one barcoded beta molecule for every two T cells that were present.

The sequenced sample consisted of blood. The receptor comes from a man aged 18-30 years in good health. V gene TRBV7-2 combines with J gene TRBJ1-1; D remains ambiguous. CDR3 in amino acids: CASSSFQLNTEAFF. The CDR3 bases are TGTGCCAGCAGCTCCTTCCAGCTGAACACTGAAGCTTTCTTT.